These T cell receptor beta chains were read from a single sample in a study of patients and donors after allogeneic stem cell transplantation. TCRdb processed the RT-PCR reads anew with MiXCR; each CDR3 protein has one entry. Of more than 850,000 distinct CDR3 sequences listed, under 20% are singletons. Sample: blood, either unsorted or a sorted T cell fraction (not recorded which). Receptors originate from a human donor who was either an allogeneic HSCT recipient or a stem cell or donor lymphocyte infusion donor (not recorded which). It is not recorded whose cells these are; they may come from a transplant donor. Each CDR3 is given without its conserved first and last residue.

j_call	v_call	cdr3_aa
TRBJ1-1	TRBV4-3	ASSQIRGNTEAF
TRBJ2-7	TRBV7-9	ASSLYLGHEQY
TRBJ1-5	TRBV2	ASCGGNQPQH
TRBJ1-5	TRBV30	AWSRDPVNQPQH
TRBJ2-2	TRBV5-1	ASSTGQTGELF
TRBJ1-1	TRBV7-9	ASSRRDRGKVYREAF
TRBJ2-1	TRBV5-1	ASSSLGVSYNEQF
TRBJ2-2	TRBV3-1	ASSLLVADTGELF
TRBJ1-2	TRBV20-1	SARDPRGQGYGYT
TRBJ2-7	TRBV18	ASSPLDAVSYEQY
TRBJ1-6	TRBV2	ASSDREADYNSPLH
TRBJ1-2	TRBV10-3	AISDAGGETSGGYT
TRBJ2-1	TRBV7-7	ASSPLAGANNEQF
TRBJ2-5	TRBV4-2	ASSQDRASGRVEY
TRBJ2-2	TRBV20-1	SARARRVGGNTGELF
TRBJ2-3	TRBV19	ASSTTRDTQY
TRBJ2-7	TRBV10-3	AISALTGAPGEQY
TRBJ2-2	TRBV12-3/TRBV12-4	ASRPTGGELF
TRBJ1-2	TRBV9	ASSPFTLQGKGGYT
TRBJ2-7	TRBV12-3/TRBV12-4	ASSHRTGRGGEQY
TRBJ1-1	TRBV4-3	ASSQGLDGMNTEAF
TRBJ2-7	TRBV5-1	ASTVAGGEVYEQY
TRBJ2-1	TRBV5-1	ASSLARLAGAHEQF
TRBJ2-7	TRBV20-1	SASLGGSMGEQY
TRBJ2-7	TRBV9	ASSALGAGVGTKEQY
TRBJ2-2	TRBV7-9	ASSLVKDTGELF
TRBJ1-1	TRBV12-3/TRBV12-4	ASTLGGARTEAF
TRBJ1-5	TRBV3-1	ASSQGVVAGQPQH
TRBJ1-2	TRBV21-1	ASSKYRDSSSNYGYT
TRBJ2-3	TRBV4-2	ASSQEGGTSGGEHTDTQY
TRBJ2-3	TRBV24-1	ATSDLGVDPGTQY
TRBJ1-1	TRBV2	ASSGDVNTEAF
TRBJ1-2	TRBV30	AWADSNTNYGYT
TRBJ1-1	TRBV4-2	ASSQATGRGGKAEAF
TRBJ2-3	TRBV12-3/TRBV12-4	ASGHPGAASDTQY
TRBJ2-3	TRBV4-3	ASSQALRDRGGDTQY
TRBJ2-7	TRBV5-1	ASSLGGQKTYEQY
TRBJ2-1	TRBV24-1	ATSDARASGTDEQF
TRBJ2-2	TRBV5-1	ASSFRIGAGELF
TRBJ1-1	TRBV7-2	ASSLGLGIEAF